This TCR beta chain was captured by sequencing in a study of radiation and T cells in renal cell carcinoma. Overall study: Nephrectomy followed 15 Gy stereotactic body radiation by 4 weeks. Points from the study as a whole: Top tumor clonotypes rose in blood 2 weeks post-radiation, then contracted. Pretreatment tumor biopsies were lacking, so baseline clonotypes are unknown.

Here immunoSEQ multiplex PCR was the method, and the copy in TCRdb shows in-frame clones only, minus some. The repertoire includes roughly 130,000 clones, 88% of them detected once, and approximately 6% sits in the top ten. The germline V gene encodes CDR1 MDHEN and CDR2 SYDVKM. CDR3 length: 15 residues. With 7 bases clipped from V and 7 bases from J, the junction kept 12 bases outside the gene matches. The time point here: blood 2 weeks post-SBRT. Treatment in this sample: 15 Gy SBRT to primary tumor, nephrectomy 4 weeks later. For this clone: Its target is not known.

The chain carries TRBV28 and TRBJ1-4; TRBD1 agrees at 7 bases. The receptor was isolated from a woman in her seventies with renal cell carcinoma. This sample comprised blood, obtained from a patient whose treatment included radiotherapy and nephrectomy. CDR3 nucleotides: TGTGCCAGCACCACCAATCAGGGGGGGACTGAAAAACTGTTTTTT. Amino acids: CASTTNQGGTEKLFF.